This passage covers 10 T cell receptor beta chains from one sample sequenced in a study of metastatic and nonmetastatic thyroid tumors. Thyroid surgery took place with no prior treatment in any patient. TCRdb ran MiXCR on the PCR reads. The table shows around 42,000 clones, with 9.5% to 12% occurring only once. Sequenced input: blood. The receptors here all came from a female donor with papillary thyroid cancer or a benign thyroid nodule (not recorded which). Some clones in this sample may be carry-over from other donors' samples.

The table lists this clone with many counts. The V call is TRBV5-4, the J call TRBJ1-2; D unresolved. Looked up from germline, CDR1 is SGHNT and CDR2 is YYREEE (reference sequence). The ends were cut back, 1 base at V and 8 bases at J, with 9 bases in the middle. The CDR3 extends over 12 amino acids. The CDR3 coding sequence is TGTGCCAGCAGCTTGTTCAAATCAGGCTACACCTTC. The encoded protein is CASSLFKSGYTF.

This clone was detected a few times. V usage is TRBV24-1 and J usage is TRBJ2-7; 12 bases are a match to TRBD2. Germline V lookup: CDR1 KGHDR, CDR2 SFDVKD. This CDR3 region has 16 residues. V was pared by 3 bases and J by 3 bases, with 5 bases of the junction left unmatched. In nucleotides, the CDR3 is TGTGCCACCAGTGATCGCGGACTAGCGGGATGCTACGAGCAGTACTTC. Protein: CATSDRGLAGCYEQYF.

This clone showed up many times. The chain carries TRBV2 and TRBJ2-3; 10 bases fit TRBD1. The CDR3 loop spans 15 amino acids. From germline, CDR1 is SNHLY and CDR2 FYNNEI. The ends lost 5 bases at V and 3 bases at J; junction bases unmatched: 5. CDR3 in amino acids: CASSPRDRGTDTQYF. The DNA for the CDR3 is TGTGCCAGCAGTCCCCGGGACAGGGGAACAGATACGCAGTATTTT.

In this sample, this clone turned up many times. V and J are TRBV7-9 and TRBJ1-1; D perhaps matches TRBD1 (5 bases). CDR1 is SEHNR, CDR2 FQNEAQ, per germline (reference sequence). The germline V and J ends were trimmed by 1 base and 12 bases, with 9 bases remaining between them. The CDR3 runs 11 residues. In DNA form, the CDR3 reads TGTGCCAGCAGCTTAGTGGCAGGGACTTTCTTT. This gives the protein CASSLVAGTFF.

This clone is labeled as medium-sized. This rearrangement joins TRBV24-1 to TRBJ2-7; tentatively, D is TRBD2 (6 bases). The CDR3 totals 13 residues. V lost 7 bases to trimming and J lost 2 bases, with 11 bases between them. CDR1 and CDR2 from the germline V gene are KGHDR and SFDVKD. CDR3 DNA sequence: TGTGCCACCAGCCCTACGGGGGCCTACGAGCAGTACTTC. Protein sequence: CATSPTGAYEQYF.

This clone was seen at least ten times. The genes are TRBV6-1 and TRBJ2-7, with 8 bases lining up with TRBD1. V trimming: 6 bases; J trimming: 6 bases; junction bases outside the gene matches: 10. The CDR3 sequence is 14 residues long. Germline values: CDR1 MNHNS, CDR2 SASEGT. CDR3 amino acids: CASSPTRGHLEQYF. CDR3 nucleotides: TGTGCCAGCAGCCCAACCAGGGGGCATCTCGAGCAGTACTTC.

The table lists this clone with many counts. V usage is TRBV28 and J usage is TRBJ2-5; D tentatively reads TRBD1 or TRBD2 (5 bases each). The CDR3 runs 14 residues. CDR1 and CDR2 (germline): MDHEN, SYDVKM. V lost 4 bases to trimming and J lost 5 bases, with 14 bases between them. CDR3 sequence: CASSSQRGIETQYF. Here the CDR3 DNA reads TGTGCCAGCAGTTCTCAGAGGGGCATTGAGACCCAGTACTTC.

In its sample, this clone was seen many times. V is TRBV19 and J is TRBJ2-7; a weak D match, TRBD1 (7 bases). The CDR3 extends over 16 amino acids. Germline V gene sequence: CDR1 LNHDA, CDR2 SQIVND (reference sequence). The V end was cut by 6 bases, the J end by 1 base, with 19 bases between. The CDR3 loop reads CASSQEGAIGSYEQYF. In DNA form, the CDR3 reads TGTGCCAGTAGCCAGGAGGGGGCGATAGGATCCTACGAGCAGTACTTC.

This clone has at least ten counts. One junction end disagrees with the germline gene, perhaps due to a read error. Other DNA sequences from this sample encode an identical CDR3 as well. The chain uses TRBV9 and TRBJ2-1; D possibly uses TRBD1 or TRBD2 (5 bases each). The CDR3 consists of 16 residues. The V gene's germline CDR1 is SGDLS and CDR2 YYNGEE. Here the CDR3 DNA reads TGCGCCAGCAGCGTAGGGGCTAGCCCGATCTACAATGAGCAGTTCTTC. This gives the protein CASSVGASPIYNEQFF.

At least ten counts were recorded for this clone. This rearrangement joins TRBV6-1 to TRBJ1-1; D not certain. This CDR3 is 14 amino acids long. Between the trimmed V and J ends, which lost 1 base and 1 base, there was a span of 7 bases. Germline lookup yields CDR1 MNHNS and CDR2 SASEGT. CDR3 sequence reads: CASSEEGGNTEAFF. DNA for the CDR3: TGTGCCAGCAGTGAAGAGGGAGGGAACACTGAAGCTTTCTTT.